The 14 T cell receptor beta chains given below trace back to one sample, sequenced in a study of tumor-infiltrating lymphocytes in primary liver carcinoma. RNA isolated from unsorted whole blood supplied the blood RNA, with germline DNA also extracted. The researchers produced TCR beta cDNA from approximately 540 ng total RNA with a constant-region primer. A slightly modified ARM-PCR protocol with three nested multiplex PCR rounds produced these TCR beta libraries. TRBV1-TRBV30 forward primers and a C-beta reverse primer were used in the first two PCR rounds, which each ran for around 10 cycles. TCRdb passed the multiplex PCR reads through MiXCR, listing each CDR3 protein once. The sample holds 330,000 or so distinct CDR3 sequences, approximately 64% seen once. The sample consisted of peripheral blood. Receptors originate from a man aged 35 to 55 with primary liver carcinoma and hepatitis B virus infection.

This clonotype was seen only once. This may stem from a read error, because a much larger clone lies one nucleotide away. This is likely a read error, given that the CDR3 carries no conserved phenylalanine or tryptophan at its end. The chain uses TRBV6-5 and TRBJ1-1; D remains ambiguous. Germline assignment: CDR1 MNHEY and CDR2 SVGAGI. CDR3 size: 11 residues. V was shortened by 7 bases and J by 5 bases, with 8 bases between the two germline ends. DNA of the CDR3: TGTGCCAGCAATATGGGGACTGAAGCTTTCGTT. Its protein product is CASNMGTEAFV.

DNA for the CDR3: TGTGCCAGCAGCCCCAGCGGGAGGGCCTTATATGAGCAGTACTTC. Protein product: CASSPSGRALYEQYF. The V and J genes are TRBV11-2 and TRBJ2-7; 10 nucleotides match TRBD2. CDR3 length equals 15 residues. Germline V gene sequence: CDR1 SGHAT, CDR2 FQNNGV. J lost 7 bases, V lost 5 bases, and 11 bases had no gene match. Full variable domain (outside the CDR3, taken from reference TRBV11-2 and TRBJ2-7): EAGVAQSPRYKIIEKRQSVAFWCNPISGHATLYWYQQILGQGPKLLIQFQNNGVVDDSQLPKDRFSAERLKGVDSTLKIQPAKLEDSAVYLCASSPSGRALYEQYFGPGTRLTVT.

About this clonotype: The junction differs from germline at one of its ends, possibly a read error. DNA for the CDR3: TGCGCCAGCAGCCAAGATTCGGGACCGGTATACGAGCAGTGCTTC. Translation: CASSQDSGPVYEQCF. The chain combines TRBV4-1 with TRBJ2-7; D possibly matches TRBD1 or TRBD2 (5 bases each). CDR3 length: 15 amino acids. The germline V gene has CDR1 MGHRA and CDR2 YSYEKL.

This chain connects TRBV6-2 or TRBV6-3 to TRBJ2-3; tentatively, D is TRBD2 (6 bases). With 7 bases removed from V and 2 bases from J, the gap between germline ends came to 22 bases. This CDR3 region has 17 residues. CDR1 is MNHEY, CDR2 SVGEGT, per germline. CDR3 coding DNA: TGTGCCAGCACCTACGAGATGGGCGGGGTAAACACAGATACGCAGTATTTT. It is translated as CASTYEMGGVNTDTQYF.

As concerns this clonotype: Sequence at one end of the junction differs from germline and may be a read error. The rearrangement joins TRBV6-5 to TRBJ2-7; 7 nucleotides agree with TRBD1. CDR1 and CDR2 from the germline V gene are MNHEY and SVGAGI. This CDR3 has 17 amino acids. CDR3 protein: CASNYSGGQALPYEQYF. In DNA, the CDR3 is TGTGCCAGCAATTACTCTGGCGGACAGGCCCTACCCTACGAGCAGTACTTC.

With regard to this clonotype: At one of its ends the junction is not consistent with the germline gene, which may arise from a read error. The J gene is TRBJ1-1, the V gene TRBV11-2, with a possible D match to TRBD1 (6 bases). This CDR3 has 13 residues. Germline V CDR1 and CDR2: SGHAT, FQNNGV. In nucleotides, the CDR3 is TGTACCAGCAGCTGGGGGGGGGACATTGAAGCTTTCTTT. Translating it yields CTSSWGGDIEAFF.

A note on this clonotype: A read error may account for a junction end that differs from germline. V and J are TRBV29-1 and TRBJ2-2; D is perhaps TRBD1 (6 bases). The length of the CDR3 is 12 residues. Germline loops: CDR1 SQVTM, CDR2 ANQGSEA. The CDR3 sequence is CSTGQNTGEPFF. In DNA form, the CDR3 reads TGCAGCACAGGACAGAACACCGGGGAGCCGTTTTTT.

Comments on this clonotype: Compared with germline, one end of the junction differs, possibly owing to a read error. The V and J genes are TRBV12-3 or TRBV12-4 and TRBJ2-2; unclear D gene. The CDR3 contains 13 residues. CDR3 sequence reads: CASILSGYGELFF. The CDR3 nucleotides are TGTGCCAGCATTTTATCAGGATACGGGGAGCTGTTTTTT.

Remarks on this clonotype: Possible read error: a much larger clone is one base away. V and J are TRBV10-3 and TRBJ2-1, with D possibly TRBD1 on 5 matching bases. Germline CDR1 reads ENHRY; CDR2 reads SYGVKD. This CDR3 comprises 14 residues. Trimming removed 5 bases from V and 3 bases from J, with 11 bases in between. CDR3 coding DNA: TGTGCCATCAGTAGCGAGACAGACTACAATGAGCAGTTCTTC. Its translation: CAISSETDYNEQFF.

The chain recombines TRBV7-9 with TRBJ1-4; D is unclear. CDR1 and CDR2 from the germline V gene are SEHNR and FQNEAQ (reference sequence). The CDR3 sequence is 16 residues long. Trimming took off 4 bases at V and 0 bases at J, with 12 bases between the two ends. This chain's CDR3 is CASSSRPVATNEKLFF. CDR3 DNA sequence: TGTGCCAGCAGCTCCCGCCCGGTGGCAACTAATGAAAAACTGTTTTTT.

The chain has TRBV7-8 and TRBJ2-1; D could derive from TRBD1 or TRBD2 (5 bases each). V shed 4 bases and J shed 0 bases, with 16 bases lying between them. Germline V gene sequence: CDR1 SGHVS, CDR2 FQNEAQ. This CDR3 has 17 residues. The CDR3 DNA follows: TGTGCCAGCAGCTCCCTTGGGACGTGGGGCTCCTACAATGAGCAGTTCTTC. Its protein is CASSSLGTWGSYNEQFF.

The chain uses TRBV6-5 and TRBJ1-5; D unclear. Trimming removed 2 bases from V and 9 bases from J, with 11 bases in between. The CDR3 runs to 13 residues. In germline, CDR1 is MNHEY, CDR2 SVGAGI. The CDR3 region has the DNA TGTGCCAGCAGTTACACAAATGATCGGCCCCAGCATTTT. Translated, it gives CASSYTNDRPQHF.

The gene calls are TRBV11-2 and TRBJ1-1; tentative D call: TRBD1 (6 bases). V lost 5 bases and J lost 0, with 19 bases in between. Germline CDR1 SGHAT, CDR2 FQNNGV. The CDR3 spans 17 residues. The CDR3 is CASSPPGQGRVNTEAFF. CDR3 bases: TGTGCCAGCAGCCCCCCTGGGCAGGGGAGGGTGAACACTGAAGCTTTCTTT.

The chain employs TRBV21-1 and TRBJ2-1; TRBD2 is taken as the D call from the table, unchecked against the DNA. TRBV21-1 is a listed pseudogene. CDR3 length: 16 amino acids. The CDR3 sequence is CAGSNLGLAGANEQFF. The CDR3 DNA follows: TGTGCCGGCAGCAACCTGGGACTAGCGGGAGCCAATGAGCAGTTCTTC.